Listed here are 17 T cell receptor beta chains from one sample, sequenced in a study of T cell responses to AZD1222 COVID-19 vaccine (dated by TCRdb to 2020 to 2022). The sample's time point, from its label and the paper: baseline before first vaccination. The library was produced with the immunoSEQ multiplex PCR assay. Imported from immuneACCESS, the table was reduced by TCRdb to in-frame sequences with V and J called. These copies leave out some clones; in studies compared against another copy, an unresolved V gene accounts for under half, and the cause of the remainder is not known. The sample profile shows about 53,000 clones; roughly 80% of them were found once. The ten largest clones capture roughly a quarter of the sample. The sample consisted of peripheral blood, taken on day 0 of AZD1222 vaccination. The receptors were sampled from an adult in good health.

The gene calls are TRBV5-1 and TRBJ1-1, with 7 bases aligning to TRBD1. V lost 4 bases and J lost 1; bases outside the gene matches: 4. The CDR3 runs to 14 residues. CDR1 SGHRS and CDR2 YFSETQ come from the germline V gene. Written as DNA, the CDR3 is TGCGCCAGCAGCACGGGACAGAGGAACACTGAAGCTTTCTTT. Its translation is CASSTGQRNTEAFF.

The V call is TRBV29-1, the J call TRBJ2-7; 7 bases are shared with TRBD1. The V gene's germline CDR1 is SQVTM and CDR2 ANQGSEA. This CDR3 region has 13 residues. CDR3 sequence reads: CSAQPTGEGEQYF. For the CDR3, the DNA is TGCAGTGCCCAACCTACAGGGGAAGGCGAGCAGTACTTC.

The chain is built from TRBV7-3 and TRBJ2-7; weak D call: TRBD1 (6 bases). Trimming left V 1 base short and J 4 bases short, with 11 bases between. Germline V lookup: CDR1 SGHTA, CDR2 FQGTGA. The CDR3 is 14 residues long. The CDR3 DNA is TGTGCCAGCAGCTTAAATGGGGACATTTACGAGCAGTACTTC. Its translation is CASSLNGDIYEQYF.

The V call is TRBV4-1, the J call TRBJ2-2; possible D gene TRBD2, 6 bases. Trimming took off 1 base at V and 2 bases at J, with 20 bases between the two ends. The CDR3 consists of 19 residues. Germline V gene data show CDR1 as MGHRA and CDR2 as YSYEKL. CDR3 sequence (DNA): TGCGCCAGCAGCCAAGGGCCCTTAAGGGATGCGGGAAACACCGGGGAGCTGTTTTTT. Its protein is CASSQGPLRDAGNTGELFF.

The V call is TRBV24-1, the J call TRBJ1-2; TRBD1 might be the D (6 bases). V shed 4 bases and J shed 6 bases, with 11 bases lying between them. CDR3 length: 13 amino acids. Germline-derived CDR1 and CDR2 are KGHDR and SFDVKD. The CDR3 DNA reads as TGTGCCACCAGTGACGGACAGCGAAATGGCTACACCTTC. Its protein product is CATSDGQRNGYTF.

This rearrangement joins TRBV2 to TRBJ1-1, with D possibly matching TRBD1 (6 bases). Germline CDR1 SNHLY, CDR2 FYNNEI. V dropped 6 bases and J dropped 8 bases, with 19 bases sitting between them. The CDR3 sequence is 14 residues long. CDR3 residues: CASSPSRDTREAFF. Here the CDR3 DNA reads TGTGCCAGCAGCCCTTCACGGGACACCCGAGAAGCTTTCTTT.

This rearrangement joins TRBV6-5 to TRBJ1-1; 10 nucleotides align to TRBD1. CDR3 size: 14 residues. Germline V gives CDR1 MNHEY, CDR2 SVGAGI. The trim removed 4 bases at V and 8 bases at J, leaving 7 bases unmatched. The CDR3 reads CASSSAGTGVEAFF. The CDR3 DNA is TGTGCCAGCAGTTCCGCCGGGACAGGGGTGGAAGCTTTCTTT.

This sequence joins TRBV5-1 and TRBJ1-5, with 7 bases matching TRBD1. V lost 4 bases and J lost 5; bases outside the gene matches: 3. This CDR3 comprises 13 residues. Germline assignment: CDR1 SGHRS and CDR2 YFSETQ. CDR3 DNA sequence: TGCGCCAGCAGCCGAACAGGGGATCAGCCCCAGCATTTT. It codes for CASSRTGDQPQHF.

Here the CDR3 reads CASSELQREGNEQFF. CDR3 bases: TGTGCCAGCAGCGAGTTGCAGCGGGAGGGGAATGAGCAGTTCTTC. The chain carries TRBV5-5 and TRBJ2-1; 10 bases match TRBD2. Germline V gene lookup returns CDR1 SGHKS and CDR2 YYEKEE (reference sequence). Trimming cost V 4 bases and J 7 bases; bases outside gene matches: 8. The CDR3 contains 15 residues. The entire variable domain, with the rest obtained from reference TRBV5-5 and TRBJ2-1, is as follows: DAGVTQSPTHLIKTRGQQVTLRCSPISGHKSVSWYQQVLGQGPQFIFQYYEKEERGRGNFPDRFSARQFPNYSSELNVNALLLGDSALYLCASSELQREGNEQFFGPGTRLTVL.

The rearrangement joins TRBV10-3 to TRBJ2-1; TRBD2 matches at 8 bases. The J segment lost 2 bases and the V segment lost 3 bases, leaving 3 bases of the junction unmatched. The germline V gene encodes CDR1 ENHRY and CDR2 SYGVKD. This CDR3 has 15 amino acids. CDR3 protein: CAISDGREAYNEQFF. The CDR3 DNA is TGTGCCATCAGTGATGGGCGGGAGGCCTACAATGAGCAGTTCTTC.

CDR3 sequence (DNA): TGTGCCAGTAGTATGGGCCAGGGCTATGGCTACACCTTC. This translates into CASSMGQGYGYTF. J is TRBJ1-2 and V is TRBV19; maybe TRBD1 (5 bases). CDR1 is LNHDA, CDR2 SQIVND, per germline (reference sequence). This CDR3 comprises 13 residues. V was pared by 3 bases and J by 4 bases, with 9 bases between.

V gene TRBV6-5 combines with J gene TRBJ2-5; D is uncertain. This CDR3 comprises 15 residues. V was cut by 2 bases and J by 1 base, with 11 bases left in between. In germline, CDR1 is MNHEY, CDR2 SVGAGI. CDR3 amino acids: CASSYLRPGQETQYF. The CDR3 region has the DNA TGTGCCAGCAGTTACCTCCGGCCAGGCCAAGAGACCCAGTACTTC.

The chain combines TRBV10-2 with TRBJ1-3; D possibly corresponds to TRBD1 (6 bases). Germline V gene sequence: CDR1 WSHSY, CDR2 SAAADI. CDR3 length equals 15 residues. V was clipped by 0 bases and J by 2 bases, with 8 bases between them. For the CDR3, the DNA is TGCGCCAGCAGTGAGTCCGGACAGACTGGAAACACCATATATTTT. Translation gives CASSESGQTGNTIYF.

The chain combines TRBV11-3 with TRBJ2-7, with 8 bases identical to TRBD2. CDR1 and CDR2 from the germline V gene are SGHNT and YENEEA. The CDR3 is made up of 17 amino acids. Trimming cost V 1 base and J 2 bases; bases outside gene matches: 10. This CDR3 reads CASSLGPTSVNTYEQYF. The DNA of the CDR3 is TGTGCCAGCAGCTTAGGCCCGACTAGCGTAAACACCTACGAGCAGTACTTC. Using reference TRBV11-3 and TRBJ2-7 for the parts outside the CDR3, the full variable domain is EAGVVQSPRYKIIEKKQPVAFWCNPISGHNTLYWYLQNLGQGPELLIRYENEEAVDDSQLPKDRFSAERLKGVDSTLKIQPAELGDSAVYLCASSLGPTSVNTYEQYFGPGTRLTVT.

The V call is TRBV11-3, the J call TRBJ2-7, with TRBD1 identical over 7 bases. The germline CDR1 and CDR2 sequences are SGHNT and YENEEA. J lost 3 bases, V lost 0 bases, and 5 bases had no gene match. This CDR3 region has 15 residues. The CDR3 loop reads CASSLEGDRDYEQYF. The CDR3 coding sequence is TGTGCCAGCAGCTTAGAGGGGGACAGAGACTACGAGCAGTACTTC.

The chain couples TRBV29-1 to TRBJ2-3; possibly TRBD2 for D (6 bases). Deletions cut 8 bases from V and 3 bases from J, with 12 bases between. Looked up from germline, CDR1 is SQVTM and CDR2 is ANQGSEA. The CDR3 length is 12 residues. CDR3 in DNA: TGCAGCCAAGGGACTGATACAGATACGCAGTATTTT. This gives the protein CSQGTDTDTQYF.

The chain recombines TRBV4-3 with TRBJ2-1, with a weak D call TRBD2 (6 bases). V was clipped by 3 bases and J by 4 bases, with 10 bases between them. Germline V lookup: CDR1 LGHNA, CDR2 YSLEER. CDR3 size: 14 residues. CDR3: CASSQTSVYNEQFF. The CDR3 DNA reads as TGCGCCAGCAGCCAGACTAGTGTATACAATGAGCAGTTCTTC.